The 14 T cell receptor beta chains below were found in one sample sequenced in a study of CXCR3-negative and CXCR3-positive naive CD8 T cells. Preparation of TRB cDNA libraries relied on 5' RACE carrying UMI labels. TCRdb re-called the 5' RACE reads, yielding one record per CDR3 amino acid sequence without DNA. The sample has about 56,000 distinct CDR3 sequences; the top ten hold 20% to 25%. What was sequenced was memory CD8+ T cells from blood. The receptors come from a human donor in good health. Some clones in this sample may be carry-over from other donors' samples.

The rearrangement joins TRBV29-1 to TRBJ1-1; the TRBD1 assignment by TCRdb is unverifiable without DNA. Germline CDR1 and CDR2: SQVTM and ANQGSEA. The length of the CDR3 is 12 residues. The chain's CDR3 is CSVEQGTFLAFF.

The V call is TRBV12-3 or TRBV12-4, the J call TRBJ1-2; TCRdb gives TRBD1 as the D gene, but with no DNA this cannot be confirmed. The CDR3 sequence is 12 residues long. The CDR3 here is CASSRTGGGYTF.

V and J are TRBV29-1 and TRBJ2-5; with no DNA, the TCRdb D assignment of TRBD2 cannot be verified. The CDR3 runs to 16 residues. The germline V gene has CDR1 SQVTM and CDR2 ANQGSEA. The CDR3 protein is CSADLAGGPNQETQYF.

The CDR3 sequence: CASSQDSRETQYF. The chain joins TRBV4-3 to TRBJ2-5. The CDR3 is 13 amino acids. CDR1 and CDR2 (germline): LGHNA, YSLEER.

The V and J genes are TRBV7-9 and TRBJ2-7. CDR1 SEHNR and CDR2 FQNEAQ come from the germline V gene (reference sequence). There are 13 residues in the CDR3. CDR3 protein: CASSFESSYEQYF.

The J gene is TRBJ2-1, the V gene TRBV19. The CDR3 totals 13 residues. The germline V gene encodes CDR1 LNHDA and CDR2 SQIVND (reference sequence). CDR3 residues: CASTQSACNEQFF.

The chain combines TRBV7-9 with TRBJ2-1; TCRdb designates TRBD2, a call that cannot be tested without DNA. The CDR3 sequence is 16 residues long. Germline loops: CDR1 SEHNR, CDR2 FQNEAQ (reference sequence). The CDR3 reads CASTSSGGAGFSEQYF.

V gene TRBV18 combines with J gene TRBJ2-1; the TCRdb D gene call, TRBD1, has no DNA to confirm it. The CDR3 consists of 13 residues. Per germline, CDR1 KGHSH and CDR2 LQKENI. The CDR3 here is CASLADGNNEQFF.

V is TRBV12-3 or TRBV12-4 and J is TRBJ2-7; no DNA is available, so the TRBD1 call from TCRdb remains unchecked. The CDR3 is 14 amino acids. CDR3 loop: CASSLGGGFYEQYF.

V usage is TRBV5-1 and J usage is TRBJ2-1; TCRdb's D call, TRBD1, is unchecked because there is no DNA. Germline V gives CDR1 SGHRS, CDR2 YFSETQ. The CDR3 contains 14 residues. Here the CDR3 reads CASSWGGADNEQFF.

This clonotype is medium-sized by frequency. The genes are TRBV28 and TRBJ1-5; as DNA is missing, the TRBD1 call by TCRdb cannot be tested. Germline assignment: CDR1 MDHEN and CDR2 SYDVKM. CDR3 length: 16 residues. The CDR3 is CASRRPNDPGNQPQHF.

The J gene is TRBJ2-7, the V gene TRBV29-1; lacking DNA, the TRBD1 call made by TCRdb goes unchecked. The CDR3 totals 15 residues. Germline V gives CDR1 SQVTM, CDR2 ANQGSEA. The CDR3 sequence: CSVEERGQGIYEQYF.

The chain uses TRBV12-3 or TRBV12-4 and TRBJ1-2. The CDR3 has 13 amino acids. This CDR3 is CASRTDRDYGYTF.

The CDR3 spells CASSFTGGYGYTF. The chain combines TRBV27 with TRBJ1-2; TCRdb calls TRBD1, which cannot be checked without DNA. The CDR3 has 13 amino acids. Germline V lookup: CDR1 MNHEY, CDR2 SMNVEV (reference sequence).